This T cell receptor beta chain was identified in a study of tumor-infiltrating lymphocytes in primary liver carcinoma (dated 2017 in TCRdb). Background for the entire study: Of the five patients (three men and two women, aged 30 to 69 years), four had hepatocellular carcinoma and one had combined HCC and intrahepatic cholangiocarcinoma. Tumors of the five patients were stage T1-T3 N0M0 with maximum diameters of roughly 4 to 11 cm. Each sample produced about 3.5 to 7.13 million productive TCRbeta reads, and read depth showed no significant difference between tissue types. The study combined TCRbeta repertoire sequencing, expression microarrays and whole-exome sequencing across five regions of each liver tumor, with adjacent normal tissue and blood. A total of 35 specimens from 5 patients went through TCRbeta repertoire sequencing, namely 25 tumor regions, 5 adjacent noncancerous liver tissues and 5 peripheral blood samples. To link TCRbeta repertoire diversity to the local molecular phenotype, the 20 to 30 tumor region samples were profiled with Agilent mRNA microarrays. Technical replicate repertoires showed high reproducibility, with mean shared-clone rates about 0.91 and correlation coefficients above 0.98.

The CDR3 starts with the cysteine, ends with the phenylalanine, and has 16 residues. Kept here is only the CDR3 DNA, which spans 48 bases and is read in frame from base 1. In the germline V gene, CDR1 corresponds to MNHNS and CDR2 to SASEGT. About this clonotype itself: It lacks a known antigen. Its ends do not fully match the called genes, so a read error is possible.

TCRbeta-specific cDNA was reverse-transcribed from approximately 0.5 ug total RNA using a constant-region primer and ProtoScript II reverse transcriptase. The TCRbeta libraries were prepared through three rounds of nested multiplex PCR following a slightly modified ARM-PCR procedure. Each of the first two PCR rounds ran for about 11 cycles using multiplex TRBV1-TRBV30 forward primers together with a Cbeta reverse primer. A final 25-cycle PCR with Deep VentR polymerase added sample barcodes and Illumina adapters. Before sequencing, amplicons between 200 and 500 bp were purified from gel using a QIAquick gel extraction kit. An Illumina HiSeq 2500 was used to sequence the TCRbeta amplicons with 250-bp paired-end reads. Regarding the original processing steps: Reads were quality-trimmed with Trimmomatic v0.33, and paired reads were merged with FLASH v1.2.11 to recover full CDR3 sequences. V, D and J germline segments were assigned to the rearranged TCRbeta sequences using MiGEC v1.2.1b. Clonotype statistics and Shannon-Wiener diversity indices were calculated with VDJtools v1.0.0. To cut down on sampling bias, every analysis after diversity analysis relied on just the 250 most abundant clonotypes from each sample. TCRdb trimmed public reads at Q25 via fastp, called clones via MiXCR and kept in-frame beta chains. When rows share a CDR3 protein, they turn into one entry using the most common DNA and genes. The V and J calls shown here were made by TCRdb, not taken from the authors' results. The sample table lists about 99,000 distinct CDR3 sequences, around 63% of them with a count of one. The biggest ten clones account for 7.5% to 10% of the sample.

Total RNA and DNA were co-extracted from about 19-30 mg of bulk tissue with the AllPrep DNA/RNA mini kit, without cell sorting. Between late 2015 and 2016, 4 or 5 patients in China with histopathologically diagnosed primary liver carcinoma had surgical resection. At the time of sampling, the patients had chronic HBV infection and had not received any treatment. Five spatially separated regions were sampled from each tumor: the superior, inferior, left-lateral and right-lateral poles, plus the tumor centre. More than 75% viable tumor cells were found by histology in every tumor sample. Pieces of fresh tumor and adjacent tissue were cut in half, with one half kept in RNAlater at -80 degrees C and the other half sent for histology. The research as a whole found: Because only the TCR beta chain was sequenced and unpaired alpha chains were not captured, true repertoire diversity is likely underestimated. Only about 8-24% of top clones were present in all five regions of a tumor, suggesting spatial heterogeneity of tumor-infiltrating T cells. Since the samples were bulk and unsorted, there was no way to compare CD4+ and CD8+ T cell repertoires. Pairs of tumor regions showed greater repertoire overlap (mean roughly 35%) than tumor-adjacent pairs (roughly 17%) or tumor-blood pairs (about 15%), which is consistent with antigen-driven expansion. Compared with blood, tumors had a significantly larger share of the repertoire taken up by the top 250 clones (p = 0.039). The study included only four to six patients, and the authors note findings should be validated in a larger study.

Material: liver tumor tissue from sampling region 5. In the paper's terms, the cell subset or site label means: tumor region T5, tumor centre. The receptor was derived from a woman between 55 and 75 years old with primary liver carcinoma and hepatitis B virus infection. Recombination connected TRBV6-1 to TRBJ2-5; TRBD2 fits 10 bases in the junction. The DNA sequence is TGTGCCGGCAGTCCAAAACGGCTAGCGGGAGACGAGACCCAGTACTTC. Translated, this gives CAGSPKRLAGDETQYF.